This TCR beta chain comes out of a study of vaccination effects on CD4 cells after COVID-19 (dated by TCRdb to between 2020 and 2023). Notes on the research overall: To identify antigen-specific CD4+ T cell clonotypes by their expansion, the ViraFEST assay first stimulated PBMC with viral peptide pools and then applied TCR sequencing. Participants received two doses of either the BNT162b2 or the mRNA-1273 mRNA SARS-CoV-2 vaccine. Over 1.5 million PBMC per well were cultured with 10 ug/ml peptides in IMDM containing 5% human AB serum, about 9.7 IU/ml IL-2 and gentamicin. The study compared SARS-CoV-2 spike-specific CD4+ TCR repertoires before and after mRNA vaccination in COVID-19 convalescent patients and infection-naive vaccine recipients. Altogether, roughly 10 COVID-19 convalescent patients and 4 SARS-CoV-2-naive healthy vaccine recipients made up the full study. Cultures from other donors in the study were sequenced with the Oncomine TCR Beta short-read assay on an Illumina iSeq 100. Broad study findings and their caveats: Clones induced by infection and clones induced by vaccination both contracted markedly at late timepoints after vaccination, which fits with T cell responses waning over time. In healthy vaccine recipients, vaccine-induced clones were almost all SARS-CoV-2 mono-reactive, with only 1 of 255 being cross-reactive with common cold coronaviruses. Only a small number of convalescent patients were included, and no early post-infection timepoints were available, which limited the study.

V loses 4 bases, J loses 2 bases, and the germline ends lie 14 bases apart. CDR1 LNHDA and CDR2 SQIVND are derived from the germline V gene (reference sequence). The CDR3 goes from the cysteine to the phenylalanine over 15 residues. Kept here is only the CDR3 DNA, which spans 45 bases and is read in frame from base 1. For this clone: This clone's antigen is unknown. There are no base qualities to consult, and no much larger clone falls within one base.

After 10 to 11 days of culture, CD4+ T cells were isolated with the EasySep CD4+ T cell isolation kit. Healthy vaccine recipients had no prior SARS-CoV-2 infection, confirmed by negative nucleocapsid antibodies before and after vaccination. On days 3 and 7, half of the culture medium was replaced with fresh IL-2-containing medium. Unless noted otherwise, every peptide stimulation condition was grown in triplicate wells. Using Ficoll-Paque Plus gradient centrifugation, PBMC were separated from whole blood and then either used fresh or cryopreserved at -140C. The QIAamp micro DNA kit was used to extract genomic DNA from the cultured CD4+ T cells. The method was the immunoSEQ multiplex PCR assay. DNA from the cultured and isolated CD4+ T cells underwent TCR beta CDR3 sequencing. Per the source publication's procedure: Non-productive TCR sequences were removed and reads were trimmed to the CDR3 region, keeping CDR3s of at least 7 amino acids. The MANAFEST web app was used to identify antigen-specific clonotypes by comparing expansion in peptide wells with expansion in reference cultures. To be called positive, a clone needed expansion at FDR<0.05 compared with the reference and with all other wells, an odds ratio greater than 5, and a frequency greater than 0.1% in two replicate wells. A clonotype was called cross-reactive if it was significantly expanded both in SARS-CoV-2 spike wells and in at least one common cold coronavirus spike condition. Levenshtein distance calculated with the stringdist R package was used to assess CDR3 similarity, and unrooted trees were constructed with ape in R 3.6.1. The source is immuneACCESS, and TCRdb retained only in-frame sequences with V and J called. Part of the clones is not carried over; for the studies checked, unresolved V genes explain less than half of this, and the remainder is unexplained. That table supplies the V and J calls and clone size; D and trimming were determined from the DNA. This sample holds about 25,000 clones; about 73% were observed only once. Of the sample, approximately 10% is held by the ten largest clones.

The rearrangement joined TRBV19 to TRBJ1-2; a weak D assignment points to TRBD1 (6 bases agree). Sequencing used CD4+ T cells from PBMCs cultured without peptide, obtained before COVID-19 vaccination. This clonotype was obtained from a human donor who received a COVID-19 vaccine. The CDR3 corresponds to CASSRGAGANYGYTF. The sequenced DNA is TGTGCCAGTAGTAGGGGGGCAGGGGCAAACTATGGCTACACCTTC.